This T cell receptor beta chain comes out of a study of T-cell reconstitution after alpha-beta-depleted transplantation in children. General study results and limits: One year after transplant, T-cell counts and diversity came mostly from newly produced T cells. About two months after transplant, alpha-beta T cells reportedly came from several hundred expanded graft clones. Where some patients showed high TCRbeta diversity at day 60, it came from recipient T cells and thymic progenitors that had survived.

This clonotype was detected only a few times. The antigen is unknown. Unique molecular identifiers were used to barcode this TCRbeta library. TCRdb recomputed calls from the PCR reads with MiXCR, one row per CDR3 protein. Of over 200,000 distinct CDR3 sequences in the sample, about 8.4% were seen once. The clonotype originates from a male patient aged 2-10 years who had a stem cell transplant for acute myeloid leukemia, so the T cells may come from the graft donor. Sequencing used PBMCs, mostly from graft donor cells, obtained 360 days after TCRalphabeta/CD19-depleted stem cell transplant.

This CDR3 reads CASSFVRSAGYEQYF. Written as DNA, the CDR3 is TGTGCCAGCAGTTTCGTAAGGAGCGCGGGATACGAGCAGTACTTC. The genes are TRBV28 and TRBJ2-7; D is perhaps TRBD2 (6 bases). With 3 bases removed from V and 4 bases from J, the gap between germline ends came to 16 bases. Germline CDR1 reads MDHEN; CDR2 reads SYDVKM. This CDR3 has 15 amino acids.